These 16 T cell receptor beta chains came from one sample sequenced in a study of T cell therapy product for transplant patients. No antigen is known for these receptors. Clones were sequenced by immunoSEQ multiplex PCR, and TCRdb holds only the in-frame ones, with some missing. The sample consists of approximately 940 clones, about 40% of them appearing once. What the sample label signifies: CMVpp65/IE-1-reactive T cells enriched by IFNgamma capture and expanded in vitro. PBMCs were stimulated for approximately 6 hours with overlapping CMV pp65 and IE-1 peptide pools at approximately 0.47 ug/ml each. After CMV stimulation, cells secreting IFNgamma were enriched by positive selection. Irradiated autologous feeders plus either IL-7/IL-15 or IL-2 supported the IFNgamma+ cells for 21 days. The sequencing sample was made of a sorted cell population cultured from PBMCs. These receptor sequences come from an adult in good health.

The chain recombines TRBV29-1 with TRBJ2-1, with 9 positions matching TRBD2. Per germline, CDR1 SQVTM and CDR2 ANQGSEA. Losses at the gene ends were 3 bases for V and 6 bases for J; bases not matched to a gene: 3. The CDR3 runs to 13 residues. CDR3: CSVERGGFNEQFF. For the CDR3, the DNA is TGCAGCGTTGAGCGGGGGGGCTTCAATGAGCAGTTCTTC.

This clone turned up a few times. The chain is built from TRBV10-3 and TRBJ1-6; D call uncertain. Germline V gene data show CDR1 as ENHRY and CDR2 as SYGVKD. V lost 2 bases and J 6 bases, leaving 5 bases between the germline ends. The CDR3 sequence is 13 residues long. The CDR3 DNA sequence: TGTGCCATCAGTGAGATCAGTAATTCACCCCTCCACTTT. Its translation: CAISEISNSPLHF.

On this clone itself: This same CDR3 is encoded by further DNA sequences in the sample. The V gene is TRBV9, the J gene TRBJ1-3; TRBD1 matches 9 bases. This CDR3 has 15 amino acids. CDR1 and CDR2 (germline): SGDLS, YYNGEE. The V segment lost 2 bases and the J segment 0 bases; nucleotides outside the gene matches: 0. The CDR3 region has the DNA TGTGCCAGCAGCGTGACAGGGGGCTCTGGAAACACCATATATTTT. Amino acids: CASSVTGGSGNTIYF.

By its share, this clone is medium-sized. V is TRBV6-6 and J is TRBJ1-5; D is perhaps TRBD1 (6 bases). Germline values: CDR1 MNHNY, CDR2 SVGAGI (reference sequence). The CDR3 is made up of 16 amino acids. Trimming shortened V by 6 bases and J by 3 bases, and 18 bases separated the two germline ends. The CDR3 spells CASSWGTGPFNQPQHF. The CDR3 region has the DNA TGTGCCAGCAGCTGGGGTACAGGGCCTTTCAATCAGCCCCAGCATTTT.

V is TRBV6-5 and J is TRBJ1-4, with 7 bases lining up with TRBD1. The J segment lost 4 bases and the V segment lost 7 bases, leaving 9 bases of the junction unmatched. CDR1 and CDR2 from the germline V gene are MNHEY and SVGAGI. CDR3 length equals 15 residues. The CDR3 protein is CASKRDSTDNEKLFF. The CDR3 DNA reads as TGTGCCAGCAAACGGGACAGCACAGATAATGAAAAACTGTTTTTT.

The table lists this clone with a few counts. The rearrangement uses TRBV4-2 and TRBJ2-3; 9 positions match TRBD2. Unmatched junction bases numbered 4, after V lost 1 base and J lost 5 bases. The CDR3 has 15 amino acids. In germline, CDR1 is LGHNA, CDR2 YNFKEQ. The CDR3 DNA is TGTGCCAGCAGCCAAGGATCGACTAGCGGAGATACGCAGTATTTT. Protein product: CASSQGSTSGDTQYF.

The chain carries TRBV15 and TRBJ1-1; D is possibly TRBD1 (5 bases). The CDR3 totals 15 residues. Germline CDR1 reads LNHNV; CDR2 reads YYDKDF (reference sequence). Trimming left V 1 base short and J 3 bases short, with 12 bases between. CDR3 residues: CATSRVNRRDTEAFF. In nucleotides, the CDR3 is TGTGCCACCAGCAGAGTCAACAGGAGGGACACTGAAGCTTTCTTT.

Judged by abundance, this clone is large. This rearrangement joins TRBV7-3 to TRBJ2-5, with 7 bases identical to TRBD2. V lost 2 bases to trimming and J lost 2 bases; unmatched junction nucleotides: 5. The CDR3 contains 15 residues. Germline CDR1 SGHTA, CDR2 FQGTGA. The CDR3 loop reads CASSLGGGSQETQYF. For the CDR3, the DNA is TGTGCCAGCAGCTTAGGCGGGGGTTCTCAAGAGACCCAGTACTTC.

The genes are TRBV10-2 and TRBJ1-2; no reliable D call. The CDR3 totals 16 residues. Trimming shortened V by 4 bases and J by 5 bases, and 20 bases separated the two germline ends. Germline CDR1 reads WSHSY; CDR2 reads SAAADI. The CDR3 protein is CASSGSRAGRTYGYTF. The CDR3 nucleotides are TGCGCCAGCAGTGGATCACGGGCAGGAAGAACATATGGCTACACCTTC.

Judged by abundance, this clone is medium-sized (0.01 to 0.1%). The chain joins TRBV11-2 to TRBJ1-5; D ambiguous. Trimming left V 1 base short and J 4 bases short, with 11 bases between. Germline CDR1 SGHAT, CDR2 FQNNGV. This CDR3 has 15 amino acids. The CDR3 bases are TGTGCCAGCAGCTTAGGCCAGGCCCCTAATCAGCCCCAGCATTTT. Translating it yields CASSLGQAPNQPQHF.

With respect to this clone: Other DNA sequences within the sample encode an identical CDR3. J is TRBJ1-3 and V is TRBV9; possible D gene TRBD1, 5 bases. The CDR3 is made up of 15 amino acids. The V end was cut by 2 bases, the J end by 0 bases, with 9 bases between. Germline V gene lookup returns CDR1 SGDLS and CDR2 YYNGEE. The CDR3 spells CASSVTGGSGNTIYF. The CDR3 nucleotides are TGTGCCAGCAGCGTTACAGGTGGCTCTGGAAACACCATATATTTT.

There are a few counts of this clone. The chain uses TRBV10-3 and TRBJ2-3, with 7 bases fitting TRBD1. This CDR3 has 16 residues. J gave up 0 bases and V 6 bases, and 9 bases lay outside the gene matches. Germline V lookup: CDR1 ENHRY, CDR2 SYGVKD. The CDR3 nucleotides read TGTGCCATCAGGGACTCTAGACAGGGTAGCACAGATACGCAGTATTTT. Translated, it gives CAIRDSRQGSTDTQYF.

This clone was detected only a few times. The chain carries TRBV10-2 and TRBJ2-3, with TRBD2 matching over 9 bases. Trimming cost V 3 bases and J 0 bases; bases outside gene matches: 4. There are 16 residues in the CDR3. Per the germline V gene, CDR1 is WSHSY and CDR2 is SAAADI. The CDR3 sequence is CASSDLLAGSTDTQYF. DNA of the CDR3: TGCGCCAGCAGTGACCTCCTAGCGGGGAGCACAGATACGCAGTATTTT.

V and J are TRBV15 and TRBJ1-2, with D hard to call. The germline V and J ends were trimmed by 0 bases and 4 bases, with 12 bases remaining between them. The CDR3 spans 15 residues. Germline V CDR1 and CDR2: LNHNV, YYDKDF (reference sequence). CDR3 coding DNA: TGTGCCACCAGCAGAGACGGTGGTAACGGCTATGGCTACACCTTC. As protein: CATSRDGGNGYGYTF.

The V and J genes are TRBV4-2 and TRBJ2-1; 12 bases fit TRBD2. The CDR3 runs to 15 residues. Germline V gene sequence: CDR1 LGHNA, CDR2 YNFKEQ. The V gene end was trimmed by 1 base and the J gene end by 6 bases; junction bases not matched to a gene: 1. The CDR3 sequence: CASSQGTSGANEQFF. For the CDR3, the DNA is TGTGCCAGCAGCCAAGGGACTAGCGGGGCCAATGAGCAGTTCTTC.

The V call is TRBV28, the J call TRBJ2-5; D tentatively fits TRBD1 or TRBD2 (5 bases each). Looked up from germline, CDR1 is MDHEN and CDR2 is SYDVKM. V was shortened by 6 bases and J by 2 bases, with 19 bases between the two germline ends. This CDR3 has 16 residues. The CDR3 region has the DNA TGTGCCAGCAGCCAACTGGTGTTCGAGGGGCAAGAGACCCAGTACTTC. Protein: CASSQLVFEGQETQYF.